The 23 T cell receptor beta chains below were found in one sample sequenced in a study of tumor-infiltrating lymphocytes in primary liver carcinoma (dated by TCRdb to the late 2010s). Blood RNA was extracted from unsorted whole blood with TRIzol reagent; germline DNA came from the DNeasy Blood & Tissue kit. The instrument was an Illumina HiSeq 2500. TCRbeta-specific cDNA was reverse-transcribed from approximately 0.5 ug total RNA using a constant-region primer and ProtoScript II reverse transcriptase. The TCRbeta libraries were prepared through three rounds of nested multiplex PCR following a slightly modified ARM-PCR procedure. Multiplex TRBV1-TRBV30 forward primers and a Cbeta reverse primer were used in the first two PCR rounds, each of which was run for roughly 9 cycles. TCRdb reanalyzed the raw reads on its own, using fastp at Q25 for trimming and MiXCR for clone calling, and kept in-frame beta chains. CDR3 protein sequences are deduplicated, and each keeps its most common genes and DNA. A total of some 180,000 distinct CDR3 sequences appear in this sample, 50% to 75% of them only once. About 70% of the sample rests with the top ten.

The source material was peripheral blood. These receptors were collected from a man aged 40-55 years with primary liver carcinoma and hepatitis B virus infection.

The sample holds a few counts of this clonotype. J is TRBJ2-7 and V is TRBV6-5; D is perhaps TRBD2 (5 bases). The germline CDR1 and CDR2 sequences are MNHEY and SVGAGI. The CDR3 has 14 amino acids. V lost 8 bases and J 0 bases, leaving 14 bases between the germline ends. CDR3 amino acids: CASCQEGGSYEQYF. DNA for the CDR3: TGTGCCAGCTGTCAAGAGGGCGGCTCCTACGAGCAGTACTTC.

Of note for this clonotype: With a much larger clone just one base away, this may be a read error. The CDR3 loop is CASSQPRIGTDTQYF. DNA of the CDR3: TGTGCCAGCAGCCAACCGAGAATAGGGACAGATACGCAGTATTTT. The J gene is TRBJ2-3, the V gene TRBV4-2; no reliable D call. Looked up from germline, CDR1 is LGHNA and CDR2 is YNFKEQ. Trimming took off 2 bases at V and 3 bases at J, with 12 bases between the two ends. This CDR3 spans 15 amino acids.

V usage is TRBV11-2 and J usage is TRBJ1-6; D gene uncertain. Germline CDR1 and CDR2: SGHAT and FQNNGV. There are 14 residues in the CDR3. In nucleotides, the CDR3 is TGTACCGGCAGCTTAGGACCCTATAATTCACCCCTCCACTTT. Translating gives CTGSLGPYNSPLHF.

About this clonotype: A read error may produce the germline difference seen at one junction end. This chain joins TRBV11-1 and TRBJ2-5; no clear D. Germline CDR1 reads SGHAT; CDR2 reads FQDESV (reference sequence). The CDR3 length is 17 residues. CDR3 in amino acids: CTSSLGSRGGVMETQYF. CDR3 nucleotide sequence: TGTACCAGCAGCTTGGGGTCCCGCGGTGGGGTCATGGAGACCCAGTACTTC.

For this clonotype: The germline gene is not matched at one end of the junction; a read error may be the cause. CDR3 sequence (DNA): TGTACCAGCACCGGGACTAGCGGCATCTCCTACAATGAGCAGTTCTTC. It specifies CTSTGTSGISYNEQFF. J is TRBJ2-1 and V is TRBV12-3 or TRBV12-4; 11 nucleotides match TRBD2. The CDR3 loop spans 16 amino acids.

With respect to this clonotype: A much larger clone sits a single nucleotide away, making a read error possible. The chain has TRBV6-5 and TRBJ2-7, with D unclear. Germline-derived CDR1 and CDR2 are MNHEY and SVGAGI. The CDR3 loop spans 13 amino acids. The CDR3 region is CVSSYSSSYEQYF. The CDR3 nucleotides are TGTGTCAGCAGTTACTCCAGCTCCTACGAGCAGTACTTC.

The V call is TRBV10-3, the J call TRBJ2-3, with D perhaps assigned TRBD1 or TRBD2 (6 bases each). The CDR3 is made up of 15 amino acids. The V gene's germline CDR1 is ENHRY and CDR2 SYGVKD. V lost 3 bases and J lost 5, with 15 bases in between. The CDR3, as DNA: TGTGCCATCAGTGATGGTGGGGGGCAGGAAGATACGCAGTATTTT. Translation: CAISDGGGQEDTQYF.

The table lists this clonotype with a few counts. Here the CDR3 DNA reads TGTGCCAGCAGCTTTGGGGGACAGGCGCTTTTTGAAGCTTTCTTT. It encodes CASSFGGQALFEAFF. The chain recombines TRBV11-2 with TRBJ1-1; 8 bases agree with TRBD1. Trimming removed 3 bases from V and 7 bases from J; junction bases left unmatched: 10. The germline gives CDR1 SGHAT, CDR2 FQNNGV. CDR3 length: 15 amino acids.

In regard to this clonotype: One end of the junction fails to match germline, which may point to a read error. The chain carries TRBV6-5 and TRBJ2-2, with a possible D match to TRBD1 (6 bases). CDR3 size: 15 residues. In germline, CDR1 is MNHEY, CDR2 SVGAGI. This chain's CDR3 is CTSSYDRFGTGELFF. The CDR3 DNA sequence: TGTACCAGCAGTTACGACAGGTTCGGGACCGGGGAGCTGTTTTTT.

The CDR3 DNA reads as TGTGCCATCAGCGGAGGGGCCCTAGCGGGAGGTCGGAATGAGCAGTTCTTC. Amino acids: CAISGGALAGGRNEQFF. The chain combines TRBV10-3 with TRBJ2-1; 11 positions agree with TRBD2. The germline CDR1 and CDR2 sequences are ENHRY and SYGVKD. J gave up 7 bases and V 6 bases, and 14 bases lay outside the gene matches. The CDR3 runs to 17 residues.

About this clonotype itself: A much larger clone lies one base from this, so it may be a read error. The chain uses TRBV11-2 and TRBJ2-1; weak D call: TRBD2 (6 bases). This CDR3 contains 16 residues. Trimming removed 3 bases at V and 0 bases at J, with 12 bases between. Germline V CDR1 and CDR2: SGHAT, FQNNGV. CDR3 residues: CASSFEFSGSYNEQFF. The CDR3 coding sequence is TGTGCCAGCAGCTTCGAATTTAGCGGCTCCTACAATGAGCAGTTCTTC.

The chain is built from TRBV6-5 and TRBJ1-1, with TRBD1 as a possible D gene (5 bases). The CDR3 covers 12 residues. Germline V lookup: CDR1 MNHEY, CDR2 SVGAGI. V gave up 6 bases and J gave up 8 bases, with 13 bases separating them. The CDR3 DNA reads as TGTGCCAGCAGGGCCTCGGGGGACGAAGCTTTCTTT. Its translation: CASRASGDEAFF.

The CDR3 DNA reads as TGTGCCAGCAGTTATCTATCTAGCGGGAGGGCCGCCTACGAGCAGTACTTC. Amino acid sequence: CASSYLSSGRAAYEQYF. The chain recombines TRBV6-6 with TRBJ2-7, with 12 bases that match TRBD2. After removal of 3 bases from V and 2 bases from J, the junction contained 8 bases not matched to a gene. From germline, CDR1 is MNHNY and CDR2 SVGAGI (reference sequence). The CDR3 is 17 residues long.

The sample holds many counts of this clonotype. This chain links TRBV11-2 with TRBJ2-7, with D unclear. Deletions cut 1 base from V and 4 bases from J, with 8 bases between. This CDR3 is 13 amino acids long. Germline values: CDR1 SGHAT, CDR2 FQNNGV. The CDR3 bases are TGTGCCAGCAGCTTAGGGAGTAGGTACGAGCAGTACTTC. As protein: CASSLGSRYEQYF.

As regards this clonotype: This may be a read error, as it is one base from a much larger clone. The CDR3 DNA reads as TGCAGCGTTGTTCCGGTGGTGACTAGCGGTTATTTCAATGAGCAGTTCTTC. Translating gives CSVVPVVTSGYFNEQFF. V and J are TRBV29-1 and TRBJ2-1, with 9 bases that match TRBD2. This CDR3 region has 17 residues. Germline trimming cut 4 bases from V and 6 bases from J; bases unmatched to any gene: 16. CDR1 SQVTM and CDR2 ANQGSEA come from the germline V gene.

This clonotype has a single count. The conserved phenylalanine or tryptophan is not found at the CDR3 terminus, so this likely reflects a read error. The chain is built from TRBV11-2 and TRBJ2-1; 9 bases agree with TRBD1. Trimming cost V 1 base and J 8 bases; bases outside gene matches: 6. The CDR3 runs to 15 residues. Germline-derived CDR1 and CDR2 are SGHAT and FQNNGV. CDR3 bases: TGTGCCAGCAGCTTAGGTGGGACAGGGATCTATGAGCAGTTCCTG. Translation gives CASSLGGTGIYEQFL.

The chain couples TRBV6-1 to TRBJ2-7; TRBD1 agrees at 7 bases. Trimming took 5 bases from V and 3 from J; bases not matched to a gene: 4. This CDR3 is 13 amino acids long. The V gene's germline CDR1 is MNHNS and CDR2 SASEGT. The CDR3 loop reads CASSRDSFYEQYF. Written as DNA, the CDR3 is TGTGCCAGCAGTCGGGACAGTTTCTACGAGCAGTACTTC.

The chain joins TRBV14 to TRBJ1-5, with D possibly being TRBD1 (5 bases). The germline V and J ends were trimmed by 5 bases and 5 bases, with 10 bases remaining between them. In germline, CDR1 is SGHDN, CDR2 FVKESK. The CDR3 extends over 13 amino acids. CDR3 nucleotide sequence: TGTGCCAGCAGCTACAGGACCCATCAGCCCCAGCATTTT. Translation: CASSYRTHQPQHF.

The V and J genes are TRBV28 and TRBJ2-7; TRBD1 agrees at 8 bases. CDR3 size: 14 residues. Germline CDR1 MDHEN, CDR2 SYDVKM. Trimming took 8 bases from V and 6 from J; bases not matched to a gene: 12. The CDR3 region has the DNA TGTGCCAGCCTAAACCGGGACAGGTGGCTCGAGCAGTACTTC. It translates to CASLNRDRWLEQYF.

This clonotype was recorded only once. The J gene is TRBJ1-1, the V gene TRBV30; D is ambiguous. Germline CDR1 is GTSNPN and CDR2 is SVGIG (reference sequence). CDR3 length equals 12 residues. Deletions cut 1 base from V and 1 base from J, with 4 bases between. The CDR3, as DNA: TGTGCCTGGAGTGGTGGGAACACTGAAGCTTTCTTT. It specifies CAWSGGNTEAFF.

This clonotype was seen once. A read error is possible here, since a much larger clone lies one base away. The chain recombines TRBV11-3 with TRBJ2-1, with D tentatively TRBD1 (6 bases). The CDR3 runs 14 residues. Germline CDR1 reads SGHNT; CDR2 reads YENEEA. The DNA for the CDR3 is TGTGTCAGCAGCTTGGGGGCGAGTTCCAATGAGCAGTTCTTC. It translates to CVSSLGASSNEQFF.

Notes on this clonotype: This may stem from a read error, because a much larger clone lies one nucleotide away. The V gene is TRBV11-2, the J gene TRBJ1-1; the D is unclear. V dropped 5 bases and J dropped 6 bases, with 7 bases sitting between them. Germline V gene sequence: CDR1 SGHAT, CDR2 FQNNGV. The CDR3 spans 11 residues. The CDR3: CASSLTSEAFF. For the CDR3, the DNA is TGTGCCAGCAGCCTGACTTCTGAAGCTTTCTTT.

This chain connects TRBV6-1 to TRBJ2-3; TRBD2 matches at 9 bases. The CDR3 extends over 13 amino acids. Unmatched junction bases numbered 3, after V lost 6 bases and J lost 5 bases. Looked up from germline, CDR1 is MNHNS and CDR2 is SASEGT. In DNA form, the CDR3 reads TGTGCCAGCAGACTAGCGGGCATAGATACGCAGTATTTT. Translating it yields CASRLAGIDTQYF.